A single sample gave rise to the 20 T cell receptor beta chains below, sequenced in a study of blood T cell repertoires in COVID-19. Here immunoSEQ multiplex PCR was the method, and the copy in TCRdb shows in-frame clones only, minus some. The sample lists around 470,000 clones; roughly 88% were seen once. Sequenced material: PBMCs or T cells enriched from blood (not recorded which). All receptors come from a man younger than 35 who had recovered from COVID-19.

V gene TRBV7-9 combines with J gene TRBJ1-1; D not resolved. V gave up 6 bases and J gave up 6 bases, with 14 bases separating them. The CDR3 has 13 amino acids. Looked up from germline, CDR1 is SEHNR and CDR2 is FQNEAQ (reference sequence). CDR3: CASSLPSSAEAFF. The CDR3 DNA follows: TGTGCCAGCAGTCTTCCTTCGTCGGCTGAAGCTTTCTTT. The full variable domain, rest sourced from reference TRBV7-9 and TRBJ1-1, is DTGVSQNPRHKITKRGQNVTFRCDPISEHNRLYWYRQTLGQGPEFLTYFQNEAQLEKSRLLSDRFSAERPKGSFSTLEIQRTEQGDSAMYLCASSLPSSAEAFFGQGTRLTVV.

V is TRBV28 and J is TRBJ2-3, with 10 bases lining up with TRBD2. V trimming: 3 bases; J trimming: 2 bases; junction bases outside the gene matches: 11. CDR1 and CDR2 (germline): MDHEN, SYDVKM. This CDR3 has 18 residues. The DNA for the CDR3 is TGTGCCAGCAGTTTCGCTATTTTAACTAGCGGGGCCACAGATACGCAGTATTTT. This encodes CASSFAILTSGATDTQYF.

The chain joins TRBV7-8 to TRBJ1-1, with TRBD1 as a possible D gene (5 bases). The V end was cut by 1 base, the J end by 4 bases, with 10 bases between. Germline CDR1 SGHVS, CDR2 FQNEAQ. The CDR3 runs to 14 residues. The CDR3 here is CASSLVGGGTEAFF. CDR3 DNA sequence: TGTGCCAGCAGCTTAGTGGGCGGGGGCACTGAAGCTTTCTTT.

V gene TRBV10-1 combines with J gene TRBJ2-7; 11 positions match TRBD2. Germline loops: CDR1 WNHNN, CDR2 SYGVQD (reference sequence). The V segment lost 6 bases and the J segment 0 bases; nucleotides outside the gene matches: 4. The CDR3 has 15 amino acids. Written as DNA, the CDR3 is TGCGCCAGCAGCGGGACTAGCGGAAACTCCTACGAGCAGTACTTC. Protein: CASSGTSGNSYEQYF.

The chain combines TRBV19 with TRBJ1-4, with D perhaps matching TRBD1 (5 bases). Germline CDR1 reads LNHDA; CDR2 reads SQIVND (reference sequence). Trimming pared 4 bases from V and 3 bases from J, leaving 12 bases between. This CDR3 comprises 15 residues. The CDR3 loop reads CASSRSGRANEKLFF. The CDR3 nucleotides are TGTGCCAGTAGTAGATCGGGCAGGGCTAATGAAAAACTGTTTTTT.

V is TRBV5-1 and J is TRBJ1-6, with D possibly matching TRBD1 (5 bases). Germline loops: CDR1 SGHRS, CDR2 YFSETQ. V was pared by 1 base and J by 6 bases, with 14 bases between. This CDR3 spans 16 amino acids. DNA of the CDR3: TGCGCCAGCAGCTTGATGCCCAGGGAACTTAATTCACCCCTCCACTTT. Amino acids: CASSLMPRELNSPLHF.

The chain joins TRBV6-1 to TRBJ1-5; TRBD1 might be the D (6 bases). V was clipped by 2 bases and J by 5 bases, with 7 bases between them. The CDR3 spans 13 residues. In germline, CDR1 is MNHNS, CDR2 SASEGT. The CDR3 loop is CASSEYRDQPQHF. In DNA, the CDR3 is TGTGCCAGCAGTGAATACAGGGATCAGCCCCAGCATTTT.

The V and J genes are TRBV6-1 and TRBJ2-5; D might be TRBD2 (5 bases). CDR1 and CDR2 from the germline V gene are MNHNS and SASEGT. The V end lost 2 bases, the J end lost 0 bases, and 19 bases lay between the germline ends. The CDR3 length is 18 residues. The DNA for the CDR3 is TGTGCCAGCAGTGAAACAACTTCTAGAGTCGGGGACCAAGAGACCCAGTACTTC. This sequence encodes CASSETTSRVGDQETQYF.

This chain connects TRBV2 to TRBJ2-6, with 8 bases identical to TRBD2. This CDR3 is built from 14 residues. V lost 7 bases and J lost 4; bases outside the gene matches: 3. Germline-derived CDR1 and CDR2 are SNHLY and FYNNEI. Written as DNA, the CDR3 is TGTGCCAGCACCGGGACTAGAGGGGCCAACGTCCTGACTTTC. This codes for CASTGTRGANVLTF.

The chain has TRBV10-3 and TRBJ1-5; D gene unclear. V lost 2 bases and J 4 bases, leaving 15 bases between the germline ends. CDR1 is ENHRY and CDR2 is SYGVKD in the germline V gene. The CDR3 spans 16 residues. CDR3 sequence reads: CAISEPGISANQPQHF. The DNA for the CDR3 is TGTGCCATCAGTGAGCCCGGGATCAGTGCAAATCAGCCCCAGCATTTT.

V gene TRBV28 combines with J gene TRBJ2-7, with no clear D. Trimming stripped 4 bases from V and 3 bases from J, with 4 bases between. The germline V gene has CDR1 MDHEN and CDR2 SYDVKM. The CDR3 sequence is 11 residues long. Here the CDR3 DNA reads TGTGCCAGCAGTTCCTTCTACGAGCAGTACTTC. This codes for CASSSFYEQYF.

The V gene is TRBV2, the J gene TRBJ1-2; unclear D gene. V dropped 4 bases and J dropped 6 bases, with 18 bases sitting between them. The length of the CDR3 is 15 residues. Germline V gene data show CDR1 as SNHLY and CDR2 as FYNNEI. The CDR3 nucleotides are TGTGCCAGCAGTGTGAGACGACTAGGCTTGAATGGCTACACCTTC. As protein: CASSVRRLGLNGYTF.

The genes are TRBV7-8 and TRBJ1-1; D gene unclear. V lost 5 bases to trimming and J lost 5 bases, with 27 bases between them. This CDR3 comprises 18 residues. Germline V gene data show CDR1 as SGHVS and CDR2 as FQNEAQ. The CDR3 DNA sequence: TGTGCCAGCAGCCCGCGCTTCTCCATCGCCGTGGGAGAGACTGAAGCTTTCTTT. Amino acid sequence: CASSPRFSIAVGETEAFF.

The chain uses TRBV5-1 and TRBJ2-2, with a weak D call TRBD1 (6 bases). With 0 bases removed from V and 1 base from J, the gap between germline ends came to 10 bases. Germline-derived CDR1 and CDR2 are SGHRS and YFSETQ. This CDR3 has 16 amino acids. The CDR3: CASSLVPDRNTGELFF. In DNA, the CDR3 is TGCGCCAGCAGCTTGGTTCCGGACAGGAACACCGGGGAGCTGTTTTTT.

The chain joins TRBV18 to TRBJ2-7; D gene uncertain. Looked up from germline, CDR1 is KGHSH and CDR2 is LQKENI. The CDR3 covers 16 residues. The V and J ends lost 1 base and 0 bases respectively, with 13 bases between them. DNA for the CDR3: TGTGCCAGCTCACCACTCCCCCAGGTGAGCTCCTACGAGCAGTACTTC. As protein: CASSPLPQVSSYEQYF.

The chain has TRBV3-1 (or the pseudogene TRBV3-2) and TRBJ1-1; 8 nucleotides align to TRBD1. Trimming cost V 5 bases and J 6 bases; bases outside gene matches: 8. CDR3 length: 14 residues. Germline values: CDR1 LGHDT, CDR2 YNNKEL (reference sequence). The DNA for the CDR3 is TGTGCCAGCAGCTTTCAGGGGGCTTTTTCTGAAGCTTTCTTT. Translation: CASSFQGAFSEAFF.

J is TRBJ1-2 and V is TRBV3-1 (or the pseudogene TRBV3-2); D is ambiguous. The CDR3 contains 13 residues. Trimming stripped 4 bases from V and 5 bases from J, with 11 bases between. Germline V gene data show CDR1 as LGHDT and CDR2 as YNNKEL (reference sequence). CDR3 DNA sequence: TGTGCCAGCAGCCCTAACAGCCAATATGGCTACACCTTC. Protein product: CASSPNSQYGYTF.

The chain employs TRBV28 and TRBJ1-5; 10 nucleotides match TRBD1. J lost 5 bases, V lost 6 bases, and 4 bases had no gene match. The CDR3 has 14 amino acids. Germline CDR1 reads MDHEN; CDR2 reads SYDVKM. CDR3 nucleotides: TGTGCCAGCAGCCCGGGACAGGGGTATCAGCCCCAGCATTTT. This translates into CASSPGQGYQPQHF.

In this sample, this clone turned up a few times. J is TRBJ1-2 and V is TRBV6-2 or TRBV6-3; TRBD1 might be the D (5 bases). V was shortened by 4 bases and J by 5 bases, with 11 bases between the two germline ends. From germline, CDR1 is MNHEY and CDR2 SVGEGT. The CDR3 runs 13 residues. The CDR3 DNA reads TGTGCCAGCAGTTTGGACACACTATATGGCTACACCTTC. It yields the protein CASSLDTLYGYTF.

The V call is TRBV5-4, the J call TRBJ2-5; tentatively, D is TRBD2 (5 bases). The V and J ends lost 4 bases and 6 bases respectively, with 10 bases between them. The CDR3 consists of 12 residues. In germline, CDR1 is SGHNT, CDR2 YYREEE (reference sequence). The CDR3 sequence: CASSDLAKTQYF. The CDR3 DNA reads TGTGCCAGCAGCGACCTAGCAAAGACCCAGTACTTC.